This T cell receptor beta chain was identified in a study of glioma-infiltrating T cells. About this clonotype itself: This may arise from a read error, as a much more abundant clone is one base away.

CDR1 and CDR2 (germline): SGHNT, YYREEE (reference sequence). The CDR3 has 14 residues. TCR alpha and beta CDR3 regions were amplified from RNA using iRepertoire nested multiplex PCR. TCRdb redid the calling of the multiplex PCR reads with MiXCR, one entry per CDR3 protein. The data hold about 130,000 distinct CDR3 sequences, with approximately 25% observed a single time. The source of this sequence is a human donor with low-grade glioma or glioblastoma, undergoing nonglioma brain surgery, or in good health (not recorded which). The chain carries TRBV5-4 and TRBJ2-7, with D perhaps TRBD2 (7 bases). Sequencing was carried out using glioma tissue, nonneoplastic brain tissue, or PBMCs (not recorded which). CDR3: CASNLGGTTYEQYF. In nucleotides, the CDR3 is TGTGCCAGCAACTTGGGGGGGACAACCTACGAGCAGTACTTC.